This entry lists 21 T cell receptor beta chains sequenced from one sample in a study of a mutant IDH1 vaccine in newly diagnosed glioma. Sequencing used immunoSEQ multiplex PCR; TCRdb keeps in-frame clones, though not all of them. The sample carries about 90,000 clones, roughly 91% recorded once. For these receptors, no antigen is known. The time point was: week 47, end of study. Vaccination used 300 ug of mutant IDH1 20-mer peptide per dose, with topical imiquimod. The sequenced sample was PBMCs, obtained from a glioma patient whose treatment included an IDH1 peptide vaccine. These receptors originate from a woman between 50 and 59 years old with glioma.

This chain uses TRBV30 with TRBJ2-5; either TRBD1 or TRBD2 may fit D (5 bases each). Trimming cost V 7 bases and J 4 bases, with 19 bases left between them. The CDR3 has 14 residues. The germline gives CDR1 GTSNPN, CDR2 SVGIG (reference sequence). The CDR3 region has the DNA TGTGCCTACATCCGGGACCCCGTCGGAGAGACCCAGTACTTC. Translated, it gives CAYIRDPVGETQYF.

The sample holds a few counts of this clone. The CDR3 nucleotides are TGTGCCAGCAGCTCAGGACTAGCGCCAAATGAGCAGTTCTTC. Its translation is CASSSGLAPNEQFF. This sequence joins TRBV7-6 and TRBJ2-1; 9 bases map to TRBD2. V gave up 4 bases and J gave up 7 bases; unmatched junction bases: 5. CDR3 length: 14 amino acids. Germline loops: CDR1 SGHVS, CDR2 FNYEAQ.

The CDR3 bases are TGTGCCAGCAGCGTAGATGGGGGGAATACGCAGTATTTT. Its translation: CASSVDGGNTQYF. J is TRBJ2-3 and V is TRBV9; possible D gene TRBD2, 6 bases. Germline-derived CDR1 and CDR2 are SGDLS and YYNGEE. Trimming shortened V by 0 bases and J by 7 bases, and 9 bases separated the two germline ends. The CDR3 length is 13 residues.

The chain joins TRBV10-3 to TRBJ1-2; maybe TRBD1 (5 bases). CDR1 and CDR2 from the germline V gene are ENHRY and SYGVKD. CDR3 size: 13 residues. V was pared by 6 bases and J by 6 bases, with 14 bases between. The chain's CDR3 is CAIRGGDFDGYTF. DNA for the CDR3: TGTGCCATCAGGGGAGGGGACTTCGATGGCTACACCTTC.

This clone was observed a handful of times. The V and J genes are TRBV19 and TRBJ1-2, with TRBD1 matching 7 bases. Trimming removed 5 bases from V and 2 bases from J; junction bases left unmatched: 5. Germline V gene data show CDR1 as LNHDA and CDR2 as SQIVND (reference sequence). The CDR3 has 14 residues. The CDR3 spells CASSSGQRNYGYTF. DNA for the CDR3: TGTGCCAGTAGTTCGGGACAGCGGAACTATGGCTACACCTTC.

This rearrangement joins TRBV11-2 to TRBJ2-1; 9 bases are a match to TRBD1. Germline trimming cut 3 bases from V and 9 bases from J; bases unmatched to any gene: 6. The CDR3 is 14 residues long. Germline V CDR1 and CDR2: SGHAT, FQNNGV. The CDR3 spells CASSFPSTGGEQFF. In DNA, the CDR3 is TGTGCCAGCAGCTTTCCCTCGACAGGGGGTGAGCAGTTCTTC.

For the CDR3, the DNA is TGTGCCAGTAAAAGGGGGGACAGCAACTCTGGAAACACCATATATTTT. Translated: CASKRGDSNSGNTIYF. The gene calls are TRBV19 and TRBJ1-3; TRBD1 aligns across 7 bases. Looked up from germline, CDR1 is LNHDA and CDR2 is SQIVND (reference sequence). The junction had 9 bases not matched to a gene; V was cut back by 7 bases and J by 0 bases. The CDR3 covers 16 residues.

V usage is TRBV10-3 and J usage is TRBJ2-2, with 9 bases that match TRBD1. CDR3 length: 14 amino acids. CDR1 and CDR2 from the germline V gene are ENHRY and SYGVKD. V shed 11 bases and J 5 bases; nucleotides not matched to a gene: 9. CDR3 loop: CAGKTGGETGELFF. In DNA form, the CDR3 reads TGTGCCGGGAAAACAGGGGGCGAAACCGGGGAGCTGTTTTTT.

The rearrangement uses TRBV4-2 and TRBJ2-2, with 7 bases matching TRBD1. This CDR3 has 16 amino acids. V was clipped by 4 bases and J by 0 bases; unmatched bases: 5. CDR1 and CDR2 from the germline V gene are LGHNA and YNFKEQ. CDR3 sequence reads: CASSPSGTANTGELFF. The DNA for the CDR3 is TGTGCCAGCAGCCCATCCGGGACAGCGAACACCGGGGAGCTGTTTTTT.

The gene calls are TRBV4-1 and TRBJ1-6; D unresolved. Per the germline V gene, CDR1 is MGHRA and CDR2 is YSYEKL. The CDR3 runs 14 residues. V lost 8 bases to trimming and J lost 7 bases, with 15 bases between them. CDR3 sequence: CASALGQLNSPLHF. The DNA of the CDR3 is TGCGCCAGCGCACTCGGGCAGTTAAATTCACCCCTCCACTTT.

The chain recombines TRBV27 with TRBJ2-7, with D possibly TRBD2 on 6 matching bases. V lost 5 bases and J lost 2, with 19 bases in between. Germline V gene data show CDR1 as MNHEY and CDR2 as SMNVEV (reference sequence). This CDR3 is 16 amino acids long. Written as DNA, the CDR3 is TGTGCCAGCAGTCCCAGGGAAGGGAGGCGGCCCTACGAGCAGTACTTC. Translated, it gives CASSPREGRRPYEQYF.

CDR3 amino acids: CASSSRQSYEQYF. The CDR3 DNA reads as TGTGCCAGCAGTTCCCGACAGTCCTACGAGCAGTACTTC. The chain has TRBV6-1 and TRBJ2-7; the D gene is possibly TRBD1 (5 bases). This CDR3 is 13 amino acids long. Trimming pared 5 bases from V and 1 base from J, leaving 9 bases between. Germline CDR1 reads MNHNS; CDR2 reads SASEGT.

The chain has TRBV4-1 and TRBJ2-5; unclear D gene. Germline V gives CDR1 MGHRA, CDR2 YSYEKL. V lost 0 bases and J 0 bases, leaving 8 bases between the germline ends. This CDR3 has 15 amino acids. The CDR3 coding sequence is TGCGCCAGCAGCCAAGATAGCCTGAACCAAGAGACCCAGTACTTC. Its protein product is CASSQDSLNQETQYF.

The V and J genes are TRBV28 and TRBJ1-2; 7 bases fit TRBD1. CDR1 and CDR2 (germline): MDHEN, SYDVKM. The CDR3 consists of 15 residues. The V and J ends lost 1 base and 4 bases, in that order; junction bases with no gene match: 6. CDR3 nucleotide sequence: TGTGCCAGCAGTTTATTAGGGGGCGCGGGCTATGGCTACACCTTC. Translation gives CASSLLGGAGYGYTF.

This chain uses TRBV7-9 with TRBJ2-7, with unresolved D. The V gene's germline CDR1 is SEHNR and CDR2 FQNEAQ (reference sequence). This CDR3 region has 15 residues. V shed 5 bases and J shed 3 bases, with 17 bases lying between them. CDR3 in amino acids: CASSLGTPRNYEQYF. CDR3 DNA: TGTGCCAGCAGCCTAGGTACCCCGAGGAACTACGAGCAGTACTTC.

The rearrangement uses TRBV7-6 and TRBJ2-1, with 9 bases aligning to TRBD1. J lost 13 bases, V lost 1 base, and 8 bases had no gene match. Germline V gene lookup returns CDR1 SGHVS and CDR2 FNYEAQ. The CDR3 runs 14 residues. In DNA form, the CDR3 reads TGTGCCAGCAGCTTAGGGACAGGGGTCGTCGGTCAGTTCTTC. Amino acids: CASSLGTGVVGQFF.

The genes are TRBV30 and TRBJ1-5; 8 positions match TRBD1. The V and J ends lost 1 base and 2 bases, in that order; junction bases with no gene match: 1. The germline CDR1 and CDR2 sequences are GTSNPN and SVGIG (reference sequence). The CDR3 runs 14 residues. Written as DNA, the CDR3 is TGTGCCTGGAGTGCGGGACAGGGCAATCAGCCCCAGCATTTT. It translates to CAWSAGQGNQPQHF.

This chain joins TRBV7-9 and TRBJ2-3; 8 bases are a match to TRBD1. This CDR3 region has 16 residues. The V and J ends lost 5 bases and 1 base, in that order; junction bases with no gene match: 8. CDR1 is SEHNR, CDR2 FQNEAQ, per germline (reference sequence). The CDR3 bases are TGTGCCAGCAGCAAGCCAGGGGGCCCTGGCACAGATACGCAGTATTTT. It is translated as CASSKPGGPGTDTQYF.

The chain combines TRBV5-6 with TRBJ2-7, with a possible D match to TRBD1 (5 bases). Trimming stripped 1 base from V and 0 bases from J, with 11 bases between. CDR3 size: 15 residues. Germline CDR1 SGHDT, CDR2 YYEEEE. The CDR3 nucleotides are TGTGCCAGCAGCTTGTGGGGCCGTAGCTCCTACGAGCAGTACTTC. This gives the protein CASSLWGRSSYEQYF.

V is TRBV6-5 and J is TRBJ1-6, with a possible D match to TRBD1 (5 bases). The CDR3 spans 15 residues. CDR1 MNHEY and CDR2 SVGAGI come from the germline V gene. V was shortened by 8 bases and J by 6 bases, with 17 bases between the two germline ends. The CDR3 loop is CASRTAGVTNSPLHF. The CDR3 DNA is TGTGCCAGCCGAACGGCGGGGGTTACTAATTCACCCCTCCACTTT.

The genes are TRBV11-2 and TRBJ2-7; the D is unclear. CDR1 SGHAT and CDR2 FQNNGV come from the germline V gene. Trimming took 5 bases from V and 6 from J, leaving 8 bases between them. CDR3 length: 11 amino acids. The CDR3 sequence: CASSPPGEQYF. The CDR3 DNA is TGTGCCAGCAGCCCCCCAGGCGAGCAGTACTTC.